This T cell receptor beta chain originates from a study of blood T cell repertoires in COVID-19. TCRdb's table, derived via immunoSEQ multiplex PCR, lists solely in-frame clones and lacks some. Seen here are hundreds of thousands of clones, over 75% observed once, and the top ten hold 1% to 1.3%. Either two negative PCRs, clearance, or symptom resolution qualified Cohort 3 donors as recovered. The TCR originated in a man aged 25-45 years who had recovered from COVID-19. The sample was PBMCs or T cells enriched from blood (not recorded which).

CDR3: CASSLWQGKNIQYF. The CDR3 nucleotides read TGTGCCAGCAGCTTGTGGCAGGGCAAAAACATTCAGTACTTC. This chain uses TRBV13 with TRBJ2-4; a weak D match, TRBD1 (5 bases). Germline-derived CDR1 and CDR2 are PRHDT and FYEKMQ (reference sequence). CDR3 size: 14 residues. The V end was cut by 3 bases, the J end by 3 bases, with 9 bases between.